This TCR beta chain was identified during a study of T-cell reconstitution after alpha-beta-depleted transplantation in children. Study-wide results and limits: By about two months after transplant, alpha-beta T cells reportedly arose from several hundred graft clones that had expanded. Some patients' high day-60 TCRbeta diversity was attributed to recipient cells surviving conditioning. T-cell counts and diversity at one year post-transplant came mainly from newly produced T cells.

Researchers prepared the TCRbeta library using unique molecular identifiers, the study reports. One entry per CDR3 protein, called by TCRdb with MiXCR from the PCR reads. This sample has hundreds of thousands of distinct CDR3 sequences; 10% to 15% occur once, and the top ten carry approximately 0.8%. A remark on this clonotype: Antigen: not known.

Source: PBMCs, taken before TCRalphabeta/CD19-depleted stem cell transplant. This TCR was recovered from a girl between 2 and 10 years old with congenital amegakaryocytic thrombocytopenia, due to receive a stem cell transplant.

DNA for the CDR3: TGCGCCAGCAGCTTGGTACTAGCGGGGGCTCTTACGACGCAGTACTTC. It translates to CASSLVLAGALTTQYF. The rearrangement joins TRBV5-1 to TRBJ2-7; 11 bases are a match to TRBD2. The length of the CDR3 is 16 residues. CDR1 SGHRS and CDR2 YFSETQ come from the germline V gene. V gave up 0 bases and J gave up 9 bases; unmatched junction bases: 11.